This is a list of T cell receptor beta chains from one sample in a study of regulatory T cells in long-lasting Graves disease. TCRdb used MiXCR to reprocess the multiplex PCR reads, holding one entry per CDR3 protein. This sample carries approximately 480,000 distinct CDR3 sequences, 15% to 20% of them seen once, and the ten largest clones take 12%. The sample was also reused in another study, on T cells in Graves' hyperthyroidism and ophthalmopathy.

The sequenced sample was peripheral blood mononuclear cells (PBMCs), obtained at new diagnosis, from a patient treated with antithyroid drugs. These receptors were collected from a man aged 40-55 years with Graves disease. Each CDR3 is given with its conserved first and last residue. D genes are given only for firm matches. Part of the rows lack a size; the others show once, few, many or a class for expanded clones.

d_gene | j_gene | v_gene | abundance | CDR3nt | CDR3aa
- | TRBJ1-1 | TRBV2 | many | TGTGCCAGCCGATCACAACCGAACACTGAAGCTTTCTTT | CASRSQPNTEAFF
- | TRBJ2-1 | TRBV19 | few | TGTGCCAGTAGGGCAGGCTCGGAAGACAATGAGCAGTTCTTC | CASRAGSEDNEQFF
TRBD2 | TRBJ2-7 | TRBV6-1 | many | TGTGCCAGCATGAGGCGGGGGGAAGAGCAGTACTTC | CASMRRGEEQYF
TRBD2 | TRBJ2-3 | TRBV28 | many | TGTGCCAGCAGTGGGATAAGCGGGAGGGATACGCAGTATTTT | CASSGISGRDTQYF
TRBD1 | TRBJ1-5 | TRBV7-9 | few | TGTGCCAGCAGCCGGGGACAGGGCGGATTGCCCCAGCATTTT | CASSRGQGGLPQHF
- | TRBJ2-5 | TRBV5-1 | many | TGCGCCAGCAGCTTGGCCAGACAGCGCATGGAGACCCAGTACTTC | CASSLARQRMETQYF
- | TRBJ1-2 | TRBV12-3/TRBV12-4 | many | TGTGCCAGCAGTGGGACACGCCGAGGCTACACCTTC | CASSGTRRGYTF
- | TRBJ2-7 | TRBV7-2 | many | TGTGCCAGCAGCTCGACATGGCTTACCTACGAGCAGTACTTC | CASSSTWLTYEQYF
- | TRBJ2-7 | TRBV28 | many | TGTGCCAGCAGTTTTTCCGAAGTGGGGTACGAGCAGTACTTC | CASSFSEVGYEQYF
- | TRBJ1-4 | TRBV9 | few | TGTGCCAGCAGCGCATTGGCAGATCCCAAGGGTGGTGTGTTTTTT | CASSALADPKGGVFF
- | TRBJ2-2 | TRBV2 | many | TGTGCCAGCAGTTATCAGGGAAACACCGGGGAGCTGTTTTTT | CASSYQGNTGELFF
TRBD1 | TRBJ1-3 | TRBV6-5 | - | TGTGCCAGCAGTTACAACAGGGGTAGTGGAAACACCATATATTTT | CASSYNRGSGNTIYF
- | TRBJ2-1 | TRBV2 | many | TGTGCCAGCATAGTAGGGCGCAATGAGCAGTTCTTC | CASIVGRNEQFF
- | TRBJ2-1 | TRBV6-1 | many | TGTGCCAGCAGTGAATCGGTGAAACTCAATGAGCAGTTCTTC | CASSESVKLNEQFF
- | TRBJ1-1 | TRBV6-5 | many | TGTGCCAGCAGTTACGACAGACTGAACACTGAAGCTTTCTTT | CASSYDRLNTEAFF
- | TRBJ2-7 | TRBV7-2 | many | TGTGCCAGCAGCCGTTTTCTAGTCCCCTACGAGCAGTACTTC | CASSRFLVPYEQYF
- | TRBJ2-5 | TRBV20-1 | many | TGCAGTGCTAGAGATCAGGCCAGGGGTGAGACCCAGTACTTC | CSARDQARGETQYF
- | TRBJ2-5 | TRBV30 | few | TGTGCCTGGAGTGGAGGGACTCGAGAAGAGACCCAGTACTTC | CAWSGGTREETQYF
- | TRBJ1-1 | TRBV28 | - | TGTGCCAGCAGGCCCCCGAGGGGCTCTGTTAGGACTGAAGCTTTCTTT | CASRPPRGSVRTEAFF
TRBD1 | TRBJ1-4 | TRBV29-1 | many | TGCAGCGTTGGTACAGGGGTGGAAAAACTGTTTTTT | CSVGTGVEKLFF
- | TRBJ2-7 | TRBV12-3/TRBV12-4 | many | TGTGCCAGCAGTTCCTCAGGGAAGAGGGACGAGCAGTACTTC | CASSSSGKRDEQYF
- | TRBJ1-1 | TRBV28 | - | TGTGCCAGCACTCCACGCCCGAACACTGAAGCTTTCTTT | CASTPRPNTEAFF
- | TRBJ1-4 | TRBV5-1 | many | TGCGCCAGCAGCTCAGCAGGGGTAACTAATGAAAAACTGTTTTTT | CASSSAGVTNEKLFF
- | TRBJ2-5 | TRBV6-1 | many | TGTGCCAGCAGACCATTCACTGGGGCGGAGACCCAGTACTTC | CASRPFTGAETQYF
TRBD1 | TRBJ1-1 | TRBV19 | many | TGTGCCACTCGGGACAGGGGAGGGAACACTGAAGCTTTCTTT | CATRDRGGNTEAFF
- | TRBJ2-7 | TRBV28 | - | TGTGCCAGCAGTTTACTGGGATGGAATTCCTACGAGCAGCACTTC | CASSLLGWNSYEQHF
- | TRBJ2-3 | TRBV28 | - | TGTGCCAGCAGTACCCACCAGGGGAGCCCAGATACGCGGTATTTT | CASSTHQGSPDTRYF
- | TRBJ2-7 | TRBV20-1 | few | TGCAGTGCCCGTCGGGCGGTAGGCGAAGCCTACGAGCAGTACTTC | CSARRAVGEAYEQYF
TRBD2 | TRBJ2-2 | TRBV12-3/TRBV12-4 | - | TGTGCCAGCAGACTAGCCCTCGGGGCTAGCGGGGACACCGGGGAGCTGTTTTTT | CASRLALGASGDTGELFF
TRBD1 | TRBJ2-2 | TRBV28 | few | TGTGCCAGCAGTACCCCGGGACAGATCGGGGAGCCGTTTTTT | CASSTPGQIGEPFF
TRBD2 | TRBJ2-2 | TRBV29-1 | - | TGCACCGGGCGGGGGGCCACCGGGGAGCTGTTTTTT | CTGRGATGELFF
- | TRBJ1-2 | TRBV29-1 | few | TGCAGCGTTGAGTTGGTGGGATCTGGCTACACCTTC | CSVELVGSGYTF
- | TRBJ2-5 | TRBV6-2/TRBV6-3 | many | TGTGCCAGCAGTTACTCGATGGAGACCCAGTACTTC | CASSYSMETQYF
- | TRBJ1-2 | TRBV11-3 | many | TGTGCCAGCAGCTTAGACGGCGGCTACACCTTC | CASSLDGGYTF
- | TRBJ2-3 | TRBV20-1 | many | TGCAGTGCTAGAAGCGCAGGTCGCGGTGGGCCAGATACGCAGTATTTT | CSARSAGRGGPDTQYF
- | TRBJ2-5 | TRBV7-9 | - | TGTGCCAGCAGCCGAACTAGCAACCAAGAGACCCAGTACTTC | CASSRTSNQETQYF
- | TRBJ1-1 | TRBV6-1 | few | TGTGCCAGCAGTCCTAGGCTGACCTCGAGAAACACTGAAGCTTTCTTT | CASSPRLTSRNTEAFF
TRBD1 | TRBJ2-5 | TRBV27 | few | TGTGCCAGCAGTATCAACGACAGGGTGGAGACCCAGTACTTC | CASSINDRVETQYF
- | TRBJ2-1 | TRBV30 | - | TGTGCCTGGAGTCTGGCGAGCTCCTACAATGAGCAGTTCTTC | CAWSLASSYNEQFF
- | TRBJ2-7 | TRBV10-3 | few | TGTGCCATCAGTCTCGCTAGCGTACGGGGCGAGCAGTACTTC | CAISLASVRGEQYF
- | TRBJ2-7 | TRBV4-2 | - | TGTGCCAGCAGCCGAGATTCAGGGCAAAACTACGAGCAGTACTTC | CASSRDSGQNYEQYF
TRBD1 | TRBJ2-1 | TRBV2 | many | TGTGCCAGCTCGGACAGGCCCACGGATGAGCAGTTCTTC | CASSDRPTDEQFF
- | TRBJ2-3 | TRBV5-1 | few | TGCGCCAGCAGCCCGGTTGGGGTAGGCGCAGATACGCAGTATTTT | CASSPVGVGADTQYF